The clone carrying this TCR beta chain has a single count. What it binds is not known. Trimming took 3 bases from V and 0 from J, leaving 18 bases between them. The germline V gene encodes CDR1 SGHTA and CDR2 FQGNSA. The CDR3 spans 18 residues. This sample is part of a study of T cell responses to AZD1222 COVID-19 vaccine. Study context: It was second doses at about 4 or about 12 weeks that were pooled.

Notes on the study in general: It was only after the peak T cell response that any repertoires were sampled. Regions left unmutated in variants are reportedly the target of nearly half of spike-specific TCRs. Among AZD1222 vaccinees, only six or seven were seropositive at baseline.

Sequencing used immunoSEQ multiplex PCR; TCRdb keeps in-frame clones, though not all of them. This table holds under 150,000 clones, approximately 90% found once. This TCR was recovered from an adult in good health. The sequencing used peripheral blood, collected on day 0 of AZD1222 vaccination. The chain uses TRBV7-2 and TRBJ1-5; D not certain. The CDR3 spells CASSFGPARAVSNQPQHF. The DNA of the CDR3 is TGTGCCAGCAGCTTCGGACCCGCTAGGGCTGTTAGCAATCAGCCCCAGCATTTT.